These T cell receptor beta chains were read from a single sample in a study of cytomegalovirus exposure and HLA in healthy donors. TCRdb's table, derived via immunoSEQ multiplex PCR, lists solely in-frame clones and lacks some. Of about 110,000 clones listed, 70% are singletons. Sequenced sample: PBMCs. These receptors all stem from a man aged 40-49 years in good health and CMV-seropositive. The CDR3 runs from the conserved cysteine through the conserved F or W. Fields, in order: CDR3 length, J gene, V gene, clone size, D gene, CDR3 protein, CDR3 DNA. D genes are given only for firm matches. Clone sizes are given selectively: once, few, many, or a class where the clone is expanded.

>12|TRBJ1-4|TRBV27|NA|NA
CASSSSRRELFF
TGTGCCAGCAGTTCATCGAGGAGGGAACTGTTTTTT
>13|TRBJ1-3|TRBV13|few|NA
CASGQGSGNTIYF
TGTGCCAGCGGGCAGGGCTCTGGAAACACCATATATTTT
>15|TRBJ2-3|TRBV4-2|NA|TRBD2
CASSPTSGRTDTQYF
TGTGCCAGCAGCCCGACTAGCGGGAGAACAGATACGCAGTATTTT
>13|TRBJ1-5|TRBV5-1|NA|NA
CASSATSNQPQHF
TGCGCCAGCAGCGCTACTAGCAATCAGCCCCAGCATTTT
>14|TRBJ1-6|TRBV5-1|NA|TRBD1
CASRPGQGTSPLHF
TGCGCCAGCAGACCCGGACAGGGGACTTCACCCCTCCACTTT
>15|TRBJ2-5|TRBV6-5|NA|NA
CASSYSTGSGETQYF
TGTGCCAGCAGTTACAGTACAGGGTCGGGAGAGACCCAGTACTTC
>12|TRBJ2-5|TRBV5-1|NA|NA
CASRGTEETQYF
TGCGCCAGCCGCGGGACTGAAGAGACCCAGTACTTC
>14|TRBJ1-2|TRBV6-1|NA|NA
CASSPSSGSAGYTF
TGTGCCAGCAGTCCGTCTTCCGGGAGCGCTGGCTACACCTTC
>16|TRBJ1-3|TRBV21-1|few|NA
CASSKVDSASGNTIYF
TGTGCCAGCAGCAAAGTGGACAGCGCCTCTGGAAACACCATATATTTT
>15|TRBJ2-3|TRBV29-1|many|NA
CSVEVWYGATDTQYF
TGCAGCGTTGAAGTCTGGTATGGGGCTACAGATACGCAGTATTTT
>14|TRBJ1-5|TRBV5-8|NA|TRBD1
CASSWRQGAQPQHF
TGTGCCAGCAGCTGGAGACAGGGGGCTCAGCCCCAGCATTTT
>12|TRBJ2-7|TRBV7-2|NA|NA
CASSPFSYEQYF
TGTGCCAGCAGCCCCTTCTCCTACGAGCAGTACTTC
>14|TRBJ2-5|TRBV13|NA|NA
CASSLRTGGETQYF
TGTGCCAGCAGCCTTCGGACAGGAGGGGAGACCCAGTACTTC
>12|TRBJ2-5|TRBV2|NA|NA
CASSVAEETQYF
TGTGCCAGCAGTGTGGCAGAAGAGACCCAGTACTTC
>13|TRBJ2-7|TRBV15|NA|NA
CATSQGLTYEQYF
TGTGCCACCAGCCAGGGGCTCACCTACGAGCAGTACTTC
>12|TRBJ1-1|TRBV7-2|NA|TRBD1
CASRRGPTEAFF
TGTGCCAGCAGGAGGGGGCCCACTGAAGCTTTCTTT
>14|TRBJ1-1|TRBV27|NA|TRBD1
CASSPGQGFTEAFF
TGTGCCAGCAGTCCCGGACAGGGGTTCACTGAAGCTTTCTTT
>15|TRBJ2-1|TRBV6-1|NA|TRBD2
CASTTGTSPYNEQFF
TGTGCCAGCACCACCGGGACTAGCCCCTACAATGAGCAGTTCTTC
>11|TRBJ1-2|TRBV6-1|NA|NA
CASTVNYGYTF
TGTGCCAGCACGGTTAACTATGGCTACACCTTC
>13|TRBJ1-2|TRBV7-9|NA|NA
CASSYLGVAGYTF
TGTGCCAGCAGTTATTTAGGGGTGGCTGGCTACACCTTC
>14|TRBJ2-2|TRBV27|NA|NA
CASSFVTNTGELFF
TGTGCCAGCAGTTTCGTGACTAACACCGGGGAGCTGTTTTTT
>15|TRBJ2-2|TRBV19|NA|TRBD1
CASRLTGANTGELFF
TGTGCCAGTAGACTGACAGGGGCGAACACCGGGGAGCTGTTTTTT
>16|TRBJ1-4|TRBV5-8|NA|NA
CASSLNHIAGDEKLFF
TGTGCCAGCAGCTTGAATCACATCGCAGGCGATGAAAAACTGTTTTTT
>16|TRBJ1-1|TRBV4-1|NA|TRBD1
CASSIYDRGLNTEAFF
TGCGCCAGCAGCATATACGACAGGGGGTTGAACACTGAAGCTTTCTTT
>13|TRBJ2-7|TRBV27|NA|NA
CASSWGGTYEQYF
TGTGCCAGCAGTTGGGGCGGGACCTACGAGCAGTACTTC
>12|TRBJ1-5|TRBV19|NA|NA
CASSLRNQPQHF
TGTGCCAGTTCTTTGCGGAATCAGCCCCAGCATTTT
>14|TRBJ2-7|TRBV7-2|few|NA
CASSLLALPDEQYF
TGTGCCAGCAGCTTACTAGCTCTCCCCGACGAGCAGTACTTC
>14|TRBJ2-3|TRBV18|NA|NA
CASSPIAGTDTQYF
TGTGCCAGCTCACCAATCGCAGGGACAGATACGCAGTATTTT
>14|TRBJ1-2|TRBV11-2|NA|TRBD1
CASTPGRGNYGYTF
TGTGCCAGCACCCCGGGCAGGGGGAACTATGGCTACACCTTC
>12|TRBJ1-6|TRBV27|NA|NA
CASRSSESPLHF
TGTGCCAGCAGGTCCTCGGAGTCACCCCTCCACTTT
>14|TRBJ1-5|TRBV16|NA|NA
CASSQYRAEQPQHF
TGTGCCAGCAGCCAATACAGGGCGGAGCAGCCCCAGCATTTT
>16|TRBJ2-5|TRBV9|once|TRBD2
CASSAPGLAGVETQYF
TGTGCCAGCAGCGCCCCCGGGCTAGCGGGAGTAGAGACCCAGTACTTC
>20|TRBJ2-3|TRBV13|NA|TRBD2
CASSLENRLAGAGATDTQYF
TGTGCCAGCAGCTTAGAAAATCGGCTAGCGGGAGCGGGGGCCACAGATACGCAGTATTTT
>14|TRBJ2-5|TRBV5-1|NA|NA
CASSTGRGTETQYF
TGCGCCAGCAGCACTGGTCGGGGGACAGAGACCCAGTACTTC
>13|TRBJ2-1|TRBV6-1|NA|NA
CASRTGPYNEQFF
TGTGCCAGCAGGACAGGTCCCTACAATGAGCAGTTCTTC
>16|TRBJ2-6|TRBV10-3|NA|NA
CAISESKVAGANVLTF
TGTGCCATCAGTGAGTCCAAAGTAGCTGGGGCCAACGTCCTGACTTTC
>14|TRBJ2-1|TRBV7-9|once|TRBD2
CASVPQAGEHEQFF
TGTGCCAGCGTACCACAAGCGGGAGAACATGAGCAGTTCTTC
>13|TRBJ2-5|TRBV6-5|NA|TRBD1
CASSYLTGEAQYF
TGTGCCAGCAGTTACTTGACAGGGGAGGCCCAGTACTTC
>15|TRBJ2-5|TRBV7-8|NA|TRBD2
CASSSRGLGRETQYF
TGTGCCAGCAGCTCGAGGGGACTAGGGAGGGAGACCCAGTACTTC
>13|TRBJ2-3|TRBV5-4|NA|NA
CASSLGLPDTQYF
TGTGCCAGCAGCTTGGGACTCCCAGATACGCAGTATTTT
>15|TRBJ2-7|TRBV18|NA|TRBD2
CASSPTSGSSYEQYF
TGTGCCAGCTCACCAACAAGCGGGAGCTCCTACGAGCAGTACTTC
>12|TRBJ2-1|TRBV9|NA|NA
CASSVDPFKQFF
TGTGCCAGCAGCGTAGATCCTTTTAAGCAGTTCTTC
>15|TRBJ1-4|TRBV9|NA|TRBD1
CASSAWGQSNEKLFF
TGTGCCAGCAGCGCTTGGGGACAGAGTAATGAAAAACTGTTTTTT
>17|TRBJ2-6|TRBV7-6|few|NA
CASSLYSILSGANVLTF
TGTGCCAGCAGCTTATACAGTATACTCTCTGGGGCCAACGTCCTGACTTTC
>15|TRBJ1-2|TRBV18|NA|TRBD1
CASSPNRDSNYGYTF
TGTGCCAGCTCACCAAACCGGGACAGTAACTATGGCTACACCTTC
>14|TRBJ1-1|TRBV9|NA|NA
CASSVWSQEGEAFF
TGTGCCAGCAGCGTTTGGAGCCAAGAGGGTGAAGCTTTCTTT
>18|TRBJ2-5|TRBV15|NA|NA
CATSRDFDLAGRQETQYF
TGTGCCACCAGCAGAGATTTTGATTTGGCGGGACGGCAAGAGACCCAGTACTTC
>14|TRBJ2-1|TRBV19|NA|TRBD1
CASSTGQGWNEQFF
TGTGCCAGTAGTACAGGACAGGGATGGAATGAGCAGTTCTTC
>13|TRBJ2-3|TRBV7-3|NA|NA
CASSLGTRDTQYF
TGTGCCAGCAGCTTAGGTACGCGAGATACGCAGTATTTT
>15|TRBJ2-6|TRBV2|few|NA
CATGDREAGANVLTF
TGTGCCACCGGTGACAGGGAGGCTGGGGCCAACGTCCTGACTTTC
>15|TRBJ1-4|TRBV12-5|NA|NA
CASGLVRGLNEKLFF
TGTGCTAGTGGTTTGGTAAGGGGTTTAAATGAAAAACTGTTTTTT
>16|TRBJ1-2|TRBV6-1|once|NA
CASSEGRRGYNYGYTF
TGTGCCAGCAGTGAAGGCCGGAGGGGCTATAACTATGGCTACACCTTC
>14|TRBJ2-7|TRBV5-6|once|NA
CASSLGPDSYEQYF
TGTGCCAGCAGCTTGGGGCCAGACTCCTACGAGCAGTACTTC
>16|TRBJ2-1|TRBV6-6|NA|TRBD2
CASSYSRREYDNEQFF
TGTGCCAGCAGTTACTCGCGGCGGGAGTACGACAATGAGCAGTTCTTC